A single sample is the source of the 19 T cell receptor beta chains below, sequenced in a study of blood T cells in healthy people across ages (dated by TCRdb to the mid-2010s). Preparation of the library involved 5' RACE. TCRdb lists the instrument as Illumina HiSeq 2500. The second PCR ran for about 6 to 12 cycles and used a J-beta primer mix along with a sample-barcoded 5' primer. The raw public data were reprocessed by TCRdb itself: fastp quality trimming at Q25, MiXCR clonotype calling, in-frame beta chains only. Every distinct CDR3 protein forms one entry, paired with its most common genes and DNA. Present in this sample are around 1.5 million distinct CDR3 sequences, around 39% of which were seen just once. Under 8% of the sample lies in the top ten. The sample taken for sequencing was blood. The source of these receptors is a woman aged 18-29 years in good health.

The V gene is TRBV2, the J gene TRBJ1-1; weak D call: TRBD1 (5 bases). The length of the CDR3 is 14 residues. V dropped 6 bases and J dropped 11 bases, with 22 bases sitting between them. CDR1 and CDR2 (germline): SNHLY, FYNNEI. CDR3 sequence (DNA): TGTGCCAGCAGACCGGGGCCAGTGCCGGCGGGGGCTTTCTTT. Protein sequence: CASRPGPVPAGAFF.

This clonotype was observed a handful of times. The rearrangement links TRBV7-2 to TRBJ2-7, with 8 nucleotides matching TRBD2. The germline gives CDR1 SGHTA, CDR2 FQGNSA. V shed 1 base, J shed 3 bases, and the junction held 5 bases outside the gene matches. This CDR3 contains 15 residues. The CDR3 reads CASSLELAGNYEQYF. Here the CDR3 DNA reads TGTGCCAGCAGCTTAGAGCTAGCGGGTAACTACGAGCAGTACTTC.

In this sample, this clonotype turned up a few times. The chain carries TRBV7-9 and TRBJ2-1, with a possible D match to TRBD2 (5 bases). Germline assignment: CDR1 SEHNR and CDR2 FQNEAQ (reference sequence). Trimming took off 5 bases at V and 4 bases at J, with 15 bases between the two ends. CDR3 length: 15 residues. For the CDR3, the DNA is TGTGCCAGCAGCGTGGCTAGCTATCTTTACAATGAGCAGTTCTTC. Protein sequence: CASSVASYLYNEQFF.

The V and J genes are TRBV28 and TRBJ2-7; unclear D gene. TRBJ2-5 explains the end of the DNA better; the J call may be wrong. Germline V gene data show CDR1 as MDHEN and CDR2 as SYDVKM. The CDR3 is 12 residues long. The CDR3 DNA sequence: TGTGCCAGCAGGTCCTCTTTGGAGACCCAGTACTTC. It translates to CASRSSLETQYF.

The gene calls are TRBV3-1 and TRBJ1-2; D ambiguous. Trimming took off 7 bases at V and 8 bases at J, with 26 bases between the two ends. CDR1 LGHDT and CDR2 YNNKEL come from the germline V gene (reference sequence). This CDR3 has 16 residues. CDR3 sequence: CASNRLSTESSSGYTF. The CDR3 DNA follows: TGTGCCAGCAACCGGTTGTCTACAGAAAGCTCGTCGGGCTACACCTTC. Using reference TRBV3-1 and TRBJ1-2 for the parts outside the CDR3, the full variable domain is DTAVSQTPKYLVTQMGNDKSIKCEQNLGHDTMYWYKQDSKKFLKIMFSYNNKELIINETVPNRFSPKSPDKAHLNLHINSLELGDSAVYFCASNRLSTESSSGYTFGSGTRLTVV.

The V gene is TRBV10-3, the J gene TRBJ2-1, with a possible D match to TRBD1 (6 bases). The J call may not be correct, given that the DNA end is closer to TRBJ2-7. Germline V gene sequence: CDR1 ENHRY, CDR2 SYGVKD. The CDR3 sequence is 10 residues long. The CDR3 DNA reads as TGTGCCATAGGGGGAAATGAGCAGTACTTC. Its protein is CAIGGNEQYF.

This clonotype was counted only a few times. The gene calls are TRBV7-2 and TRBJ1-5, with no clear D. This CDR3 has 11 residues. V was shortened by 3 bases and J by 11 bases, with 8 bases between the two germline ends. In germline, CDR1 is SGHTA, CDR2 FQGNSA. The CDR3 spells CASSLQSTQHF. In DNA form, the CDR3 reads TGTGCCAGCAGCTTGCAGAGCACCCAGCATTTT.

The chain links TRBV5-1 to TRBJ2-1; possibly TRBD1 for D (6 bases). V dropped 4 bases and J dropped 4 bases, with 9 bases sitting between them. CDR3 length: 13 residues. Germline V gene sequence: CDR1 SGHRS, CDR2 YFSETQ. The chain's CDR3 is CASSTDRYNEQFF. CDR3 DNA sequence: TGCGCCAGCAGCACCGACAGGTACAATGAGCAGTTCTTC.

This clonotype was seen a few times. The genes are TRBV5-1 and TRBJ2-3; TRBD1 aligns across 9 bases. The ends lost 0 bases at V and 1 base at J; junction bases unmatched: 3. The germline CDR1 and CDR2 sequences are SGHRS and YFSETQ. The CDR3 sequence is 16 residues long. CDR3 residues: CASSLARTGGTDTQYF. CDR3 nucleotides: TGCGCCAGCAGCTTGGCCCGGACAGGGGGCACAGATACGCAGTATTTT.

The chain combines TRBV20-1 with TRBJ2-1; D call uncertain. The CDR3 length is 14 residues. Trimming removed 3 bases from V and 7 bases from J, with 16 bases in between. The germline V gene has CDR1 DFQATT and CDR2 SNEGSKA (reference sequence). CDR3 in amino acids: CSARAPASLNEQFF. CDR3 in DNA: TGCAGTGCTAGGGCCCCCGCTAGTTTAAATGAGCAGTTCTTC.

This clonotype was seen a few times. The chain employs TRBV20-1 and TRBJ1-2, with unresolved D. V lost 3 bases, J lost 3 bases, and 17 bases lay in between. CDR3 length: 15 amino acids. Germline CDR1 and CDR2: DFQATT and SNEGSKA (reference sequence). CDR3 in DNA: TGCAGTGCTAGGGATACCTTGCTCCCTTACTATGGCTACACCTTC. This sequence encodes CSARDTLLPYYGYTF.

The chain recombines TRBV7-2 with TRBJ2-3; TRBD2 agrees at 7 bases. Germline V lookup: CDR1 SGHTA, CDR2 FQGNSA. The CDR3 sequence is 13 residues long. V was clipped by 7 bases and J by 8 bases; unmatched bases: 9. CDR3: CASNPHPSGTQYF. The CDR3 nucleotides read TGTGCCAGCAACCCACACCCTAGCGGTACGCAGTATTTT. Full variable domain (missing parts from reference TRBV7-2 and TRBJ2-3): GAGVSQSPSNKVTEKGKDVELRCDPISGHTALYWYRQSLGQGLEFLIYFQGNSAPDKSGLPSDRFSAERTGGSVSTLTIQRTQQEDSAVYLCASNPHPSGTQYFGPGTRLTVL.

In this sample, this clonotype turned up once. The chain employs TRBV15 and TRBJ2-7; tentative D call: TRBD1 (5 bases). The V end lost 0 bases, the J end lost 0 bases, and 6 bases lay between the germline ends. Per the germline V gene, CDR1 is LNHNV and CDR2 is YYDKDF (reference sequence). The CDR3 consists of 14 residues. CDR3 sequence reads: CATSRDRASYEQYF. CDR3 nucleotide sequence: TGTGCCACCAGCAGAGACAGGGCCTCCTACGAGCAGTACTTC.

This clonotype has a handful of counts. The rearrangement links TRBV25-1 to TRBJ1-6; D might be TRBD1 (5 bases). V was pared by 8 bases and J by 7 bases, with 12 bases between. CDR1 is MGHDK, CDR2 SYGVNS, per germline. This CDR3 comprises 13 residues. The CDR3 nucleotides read TGTGCCAGCGCCCGGGACGGAAATTCACCCCTCCACTTT. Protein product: CASARDGNSPLHF.

The CDR3 region has the DNA TGCGCCAGCAGCTTATGGCAGGTAAAAGAGACCCAGTACTTC. This sequence encodes CASSLWQVKETQYF. The chain uses TRBV5-1 and TRBJ2-5; D is uncertain. CDR1 and CDR2 (germline): SGHRS, YFSETQ. The CDR3 runs 14 residues. V shed 2 bases and J shed 3 bases, with 11 bases lying between them.

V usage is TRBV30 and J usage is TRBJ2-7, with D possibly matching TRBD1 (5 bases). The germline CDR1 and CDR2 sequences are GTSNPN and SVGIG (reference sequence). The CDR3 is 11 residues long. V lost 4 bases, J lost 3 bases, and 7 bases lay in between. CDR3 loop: CAWNRGYEQYF. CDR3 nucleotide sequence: TGTGCCTGGAATAGGGGCTACGAGCAGTACTTC.

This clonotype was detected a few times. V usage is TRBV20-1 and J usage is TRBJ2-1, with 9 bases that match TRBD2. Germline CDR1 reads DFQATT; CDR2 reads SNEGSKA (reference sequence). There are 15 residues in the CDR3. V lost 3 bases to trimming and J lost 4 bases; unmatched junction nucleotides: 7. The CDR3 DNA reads TGCAGTGCTAGGGGTACTAGCGGGTATTACAATGAGCAGTTCTTC. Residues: CSARGTSGYYNEQFF.

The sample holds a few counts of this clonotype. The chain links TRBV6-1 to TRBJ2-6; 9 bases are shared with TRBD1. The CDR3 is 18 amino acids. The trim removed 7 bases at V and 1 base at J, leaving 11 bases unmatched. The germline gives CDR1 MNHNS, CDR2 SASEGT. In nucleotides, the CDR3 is TGTGCCAGCAACCCGACAGGGGGAATGACTTCTGGGGCCAACGTCCTGACTTTC. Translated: CASNPTGGMTSGANVLTF.

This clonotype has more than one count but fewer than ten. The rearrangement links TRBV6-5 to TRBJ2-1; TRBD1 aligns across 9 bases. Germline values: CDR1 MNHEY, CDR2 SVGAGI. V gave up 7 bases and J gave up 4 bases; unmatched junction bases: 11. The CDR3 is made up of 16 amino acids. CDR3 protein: CASTGTGTGIYNEQFF. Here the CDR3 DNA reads TGTGCCAGCACTGGGACCGGGACAGGGATTTACAATGAGCAGTTCTTC.